This paragraph reports one T cell receptor beta chain. Its antigen is currently unknown. V lost 7 bases to trimming and J lost 7 bases, with 19 bases between them. The germline gives CDR1 MNHNY, CDR2 SVGAGI (reference sequence). This CDR3 spans 14 amino acids. These data originate in a study of cytomegalovirus exposure and HLA in healthy donors. Regarding the study as a whole: With high specificity and sensitivity, the classifier reportedly diagnosed cytomegalovirus status.

The PCR contained 60 Vbeta and 13 Jbeta primers. Profiling relied on immunoSEQ multiplex PCR, and the TCRdb table lists in-frame clones only, not all of them. The sample lists 95,000 to 150,000 clones, 65% to 90% occurring once. Every donor was a healthy person donating bone marrow. This clonotype was sampled from a man aged 25 to 45 in good health and CMV-seronegative. The J gene is TRBJ1-2, the V gene TRBV6-6; D remains ambiguous. Material: PBMCs. Here the CDR3 DNA reads TGTGCCAGCACTCCATCTCGGGGTGTCTCTGGCTACACCTTC. This codes for CASTPSRGVSGYTF.